This entry concerns a single T cell receptor beta chain. The antigen is unknown. The sample is drawn from a study of Ad26.COV2.S vaccination and SARS-CoV-2 variants. Study-wide findings and caveats: Substantial post-vaccination breadth of spike-specific CD8+ and CD4+ T cell responses was reported.

Germline CDR1 is SGHTA and CDR2 is FQGNSA. Trimming at V came to 5 bases and at J to 3 bases, leaving 6 bases not matched to a gene. There are 14 residues in the CDR3. Treatment given: about 20 received Ad26.COV2.S at low or high dose, single or two shots; roughly five received placebo; per-sample allocation not given. Collection of samples fell on day 63 after the first vaccine or placebo injection. Using immunoSEQ multiplex PCR, the repertoire was profiled, and TCRdb retains in-frame clones only, with some absent. The data show about 330,000 clones, 85% to 90% seen once. This receptor was identified in a person aged 18-65 years who received the Ad26.COV2.S COVID-19 vaccine or a placebo. The chain recombines TRBV7-2 with TRBJ2-5; 7 nucleotides agree with TRBD1. The source was peripheral blood, collected in a trial of Ad26.COV2.S vaccine versus placebo. This CDR3 is CASSLPTGKETQYF. In DNA form, the CDR3 reads TGTGCCAGCAGCCTACCGACAGGGAAAGAGACCCAGTACTTC.